This T cell receptor (beta chain) was identified during a study of cytomegalovirus exposure and HLA in healthy donors. Points from the study as a whole: Roughly uniform depth of sequencing across donors was assumed in presence/absence analyses. A later look showed TCR association rates differing by HLA locus, highest for DRB1 and lowest for HLA-C.

On this clone itself: Its antigen is still unknown.

With 60 Vbeta and 13 Jbeta primers, the PCR was carried out. Assay used: immunoSEQ multiplex PCR; TCRdb lists only in-frame clones, some missing. The data show approximately 150,000 clones, with around 80% seen just once and 4.5% to 5.5% held by the top ten. The CDR3 is 15 residues long. Germline CDR1 and CDR2: MDHEN and SYDVKM. V was pared by 3 bases and J by 4 bases, with 15 bases between. This chain joins TRBV28 and TRBJ1-2; D is perhaps TRBD1 (6 bases). The source of this sequence is a man aged 18 to 29 in good health and CMV-seronegative. The specimen was PBMCs. This CDR3 is CASSFFGGAFYGYTF. CDR3 bases: TGTGCCAGCAGTTTTTTTGGGGGGGCGTTCTATGGCTACACCTTC.